This TCR beta chain was documented in a study of blood T cell repertoires in COVID-19. The wider study: Material from acute and convalescent COVID-19 was sourced from the United States, Italy and Spain. The analysed material was cDNA or gDNA that came from T cells, B-cell-depleted T cells, or PBMCs.

As originally analysed: Using reference gene primer amplification, nucleated cell counts were estimated. TCRdb's table, derived via immunoSEQ multiplex PCR, lists solely in-frame clones and lacks some. V and J calls and clone size are as listed in that table; D and trimming were resolved from the DNA. The table lists 150,000 to 190,000 clones, 85% to 90% of them singletons. The receptor's source is a woman aged 40 to 50 with acute or convalescent COVID-19. Sample: peripheral blood.

CDR3 DNA sequence: TGTGCCAGTAGTAGAGCTAGTCAGAGCTCCTATAATTCACCCCTCCACTTT. Its translation: CASSRASQSSYNSPLHF. This chain links TRBV19 with TRBJ1-6; D unclear. Germline V gene data show CDR1 as LNHDA and CDR2 as SQIVND (reference sequence). With 4 bases removed from V and 0 bases from J, the gap between germline ends came to 13 bases. The CDR3 runs 17 residues.